This TCR beta chain was documented in a study of T cells expressing NK-cell markers. In the study overall: Beta-chain profiling covered CD3+CD56+NKG2C+, CD3+CD56+NKG2C- and CD3+CD56-NKG2C+ sorted subsets. Whole-study findings and limits: Expanded NKG2C+ T cell clones had unclear HCMV specificity. The dominant NKG2C+ clonotypes represented about 1.0-7.5% of CD8+ T cells in 6 or 7 donors.

About this clonotype: Its antigen remains unidentified.

TCRdb derives one entry per CDR3 protein from the 5' RACE reads, leaving out DNA. The table for this sample gives 200,000 to 300,000 distinct CDR3 sequences. The CDR3 is 18 residues long. The V gene's germline CDR1 is MNHEY and CDR2 SVGAGI. Material: blood T cells: a sorted CD56 or NKG2C T cell subset, CD4+ or CD8+ T cells, or bulk PBMC T cells (not recorded which). This TCR derives from a woman aged 18 to 75 in good health. The J gene is TRBJ1-6, the V gene TRBV6-5; the TCRdb D gene call, TRBD1, has no DNA to confirm it. The CDR3 sequence is CASSYFGQGSSYNSPLHF.